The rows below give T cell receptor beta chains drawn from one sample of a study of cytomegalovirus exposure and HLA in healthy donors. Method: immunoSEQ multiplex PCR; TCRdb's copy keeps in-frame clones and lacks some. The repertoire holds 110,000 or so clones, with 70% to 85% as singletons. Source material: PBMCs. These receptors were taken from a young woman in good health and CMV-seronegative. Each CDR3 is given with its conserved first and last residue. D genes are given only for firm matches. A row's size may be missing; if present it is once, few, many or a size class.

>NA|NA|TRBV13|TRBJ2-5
CASSLTAQETQYF
TGTGCCAGCAGCTTAACAGCACAAGAGACCCAGTACTTC
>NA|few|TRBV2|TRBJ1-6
CASSEVLEGTRSPLHF
TGTGCCAGCAGTGAAGTGTTAGAGGGGACTCGGTCACCCCTCCACTTT
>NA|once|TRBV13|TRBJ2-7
CASSLSGEQYF
TGTGCCAGCAGCCTAAGCGGGGAGCAGTACTTC
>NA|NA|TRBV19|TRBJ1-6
CASSSDILGNSPLHF
TGTGCCAGTAGTAGCGACATCCTTGGTAATTCACCCCTCCACTTT
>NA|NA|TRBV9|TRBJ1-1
CASSPLDSANTEAFF
TGTGCCAGCAGCCCCCTAGATTCGGCGAACACTGAAGCTTTCTTT
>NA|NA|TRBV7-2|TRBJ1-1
CASSLPPGTEAFF
TGTGCCAGCAGCTTACCGCCGGGCACTGAAGCTTTCTTT
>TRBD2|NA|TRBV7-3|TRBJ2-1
CASSRLADSYNEQFF
TGTGCCAGCAGTCGACTAGCGGACTCCTACAATGAGCAGTTCTTC
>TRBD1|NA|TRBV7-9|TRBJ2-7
CASSLGTGKGYEQYF
TGTGCCAGCAGCTTAGGGACAGGGAAGGGGTACGAGCAGTACTTC
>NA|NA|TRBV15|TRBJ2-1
CATSREAGASYNEQFF
TGTGCCACCAGCAGAGAGGCGGGGGCCTCGTACAATGAGCAGTTCTTC
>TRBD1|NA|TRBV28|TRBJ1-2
CASGPLDRADYGYTF
TGTGCCAGCGGGCCTCTGGACAGGGCGGACTATGGCTACACCTTC
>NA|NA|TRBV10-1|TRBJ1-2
CASSGSLLIANYGYTF
TGCGCCAGCAGTGGTTCCCTACTGATAGCTAACTATGGCTACACCTTC